The T cell receptor (beta chain) described here comes from a study of shared clonotypes between healthy human individuals. Study information: CD4 naive and CD4 memory each took three plates per donor, while CD8 naive took two and CD8 memory one.

Produced via immunoSEQ multiplex PCR; TCRdb's table is partial and in-frame only. The repertoire holds about 1.4 million clones, with 96% as singletons. Germline CDR1 is SGHTA and CDR2 is FQGNSA. CDR3 size: 13 residues. With 1 base removed from V and 6 bases from J, the gap between germline ends came to 7 bases. This clone was counted once. The sample taken for sequencing was naive CD4+ T cells sorted from blood. Subset here: CD45RA+ positively selected. The V call is TRBV7-2, the J call TRBJ2-1; D remains ambiguous. This TCR was sampled from a man aged 30 to 45 in good health. The CDR3 reads CASSLGAINEQFF. CDR3 bases: TGTGCCAGCAGCTTAGGTGCTATCAATGAGCAGTTCTTC.